These 7 T cell receptor beta chains were all obtained from the same sample, sequenced in a study of T cells in Graves' hyperthyroidism and ophthalmopathy. RNA transcripts provided the source from which TCR beta CDR3 regions were amplified. TCR CDR3 underwent first-round RT-PCR with the HTBI primer set. TCRdb reanalysed the multiplex PCR reads using MiXCR and keeps one entry per CDR3 protein. The sample contains around 360,000 distinct CDR3 sequences, roughly 15% of which appear only once. Sequenced: blood. Receptor source: an older woman with Graves' ophthalmopathy.

This clonotype was detected a few times. The chain joins TRBV29-1 to TRBJ2-1, with 7 bases lining up with TRBD2. This CDR3 contains 13 residues. Germline loops: CDR1 SQVTM, CDR2 ANQGSEA. Trimming cost V 7 bases and J 2 bases; bases outside gene matches: 5. CDR3 in amino acids: CSAGRGAYNEQFF. In DNA form, the CDR3 reads TGCAGCGCGGGGAGGGGTGCCTACAATGAGCAGTTCTTC.

This clonotype was counted at least ten times. The rearrangement links TRBV12-5 to TRBJ2-3; D not certain. V shed 0 bases and J shed 8 bases, with 9 bases lying between them. Germline CDR1 is LGHNT and CDR2 is FRNRAP. CDR3 length: 13 amino acids. CDR3 protein: CASGLVALGTQYF. DNA of the CDR3: TGTGCTAGTGGTTTGGTGGCGCTCGGTACGCAGTATTTT. Full variable domain (rest looked up from reference TRBV12-5 and TRBJ2-3): DARVTQTPRHKVTEMGQEVTMRCQPILGHNTVFWYRQTMMQGLELLAYFRNRAPLDDSGMPKDRFSAEMPDATLATLKIQPSEPRDSAVYFCASGLVALGTQYFGPGTRLTVL.

This clonotype was detected ten times or more. The genes are TRBV5-1 and TRBJ2-3; D uncertain. V lost 0 bases and J lost 2, with 10 bases in between. CDR3 size: 15 residues. CDR1 SGHRS and CDR2 YFSETQ come from the germline V gene. In nucleotides, the CDR3 is TGCGCCAGCAGCTTGGGAGGCCAGATCACAGATACGCAGTATTTT. Translating gives CASSLGGQITDTQYF.

This rearrangement joins TRBV4-2 to TRBJ2-3; 8 bases match TRBD2. V was pared by 0 bases and J by 1 base, with 3 bases of the junction left unmatched. The length of the CDR3 is 16 residues. CDR1 and CDR2 (germline): LGHNA, YNFKEQ. The CDR3 DNA reads as TGTGCCAGCAGCCAAGATGCCGGGAGGGGCACAGATACGCAGTATTTT. Amino acids: CASSQDAGRGTDTQYF.

This clonotype was counted at least ten times. This chain uses TRBV18 with TRBJ2-7; D ambiguous. The CDR3 totals 11 residues. V was pared by 2 bases and J by 5 bases, with 4 bases between. From germline, CDR1 is KGHSH and CDR2 LQKENI. For the CDR3, the DNA is TGTGCCAGCTCACCAGCAAACGAGCAGTACTTC. This translates into CASSPANEQYF.

The chain uses TRBV6-1 and TRBJ2-7; 9 nucleotides line up with TRBD2. Germline V gene sequence: CDR1 MNHNS, CDR2 SASEGT. V lost 2 bases and J lost 3; bases outside the gene matches: 11. The CDR3 sequence is 17 residues long. The CDR3 sequence is CASSERGRSGSLYEQYF. The DNA for the CDR3 is TGTGCCAGCAGTGAACGGGGCCGTAGCGGGAGCCTCTACGAGCAGTACTTC.

CDR3 in amino acids: CASSLYSQSYEQYF. CDR3 DNA sequence: TGTGCCAGCAGCTTGTACAGCCAGTCCTACGAGCAGTACTTC. The chain has TRBV13 and TRBJ2-7; D is ambiguous. CDR1 PRHDT and CDR2 FYEKMQ come from the germline V gene (reference sequence). CDR3 length: 14 residues. The V end was cut by 3 bases, the J end by 1 base, with 10 bases between.